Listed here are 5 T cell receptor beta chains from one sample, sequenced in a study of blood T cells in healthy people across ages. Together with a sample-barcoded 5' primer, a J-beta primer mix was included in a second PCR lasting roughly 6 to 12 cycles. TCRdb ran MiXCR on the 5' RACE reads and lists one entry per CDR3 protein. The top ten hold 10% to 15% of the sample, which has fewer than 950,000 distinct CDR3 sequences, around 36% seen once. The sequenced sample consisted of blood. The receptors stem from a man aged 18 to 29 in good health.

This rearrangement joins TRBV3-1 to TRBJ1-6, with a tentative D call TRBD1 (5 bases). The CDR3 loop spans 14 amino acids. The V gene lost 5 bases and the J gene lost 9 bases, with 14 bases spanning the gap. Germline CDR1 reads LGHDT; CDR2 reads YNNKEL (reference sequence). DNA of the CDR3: TGTGCCAGCAGCGCCGGGACTTCGACTTCACCCCTCCACTTT. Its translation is CASSAGTSTSPLHF.

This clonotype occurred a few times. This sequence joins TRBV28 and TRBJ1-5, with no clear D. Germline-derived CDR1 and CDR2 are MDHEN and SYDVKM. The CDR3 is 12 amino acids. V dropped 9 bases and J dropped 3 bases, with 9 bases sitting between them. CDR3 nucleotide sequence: TGTGCCAGTGGCTTAACCAATCAGCCCCAGCATTTT. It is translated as CASGLTNQPQHF.

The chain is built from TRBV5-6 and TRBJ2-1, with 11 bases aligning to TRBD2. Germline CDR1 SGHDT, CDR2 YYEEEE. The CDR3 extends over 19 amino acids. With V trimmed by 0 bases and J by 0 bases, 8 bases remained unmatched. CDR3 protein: CASSLEGSGGALSYNEQFF. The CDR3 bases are TGTGCCAGCAGCTTGGAAGGTAGCGGGGGGGCCCTCTCCTACAATGAGCAGTTCTTC.

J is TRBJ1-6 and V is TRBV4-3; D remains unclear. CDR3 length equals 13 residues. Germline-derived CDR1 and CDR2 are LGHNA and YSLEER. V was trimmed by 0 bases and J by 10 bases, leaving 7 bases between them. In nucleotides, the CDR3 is TGCGCCAGCAGCCAAGATCTAAGCTCACCCCTCCACTTT. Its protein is CASSQDLSSPLHF.

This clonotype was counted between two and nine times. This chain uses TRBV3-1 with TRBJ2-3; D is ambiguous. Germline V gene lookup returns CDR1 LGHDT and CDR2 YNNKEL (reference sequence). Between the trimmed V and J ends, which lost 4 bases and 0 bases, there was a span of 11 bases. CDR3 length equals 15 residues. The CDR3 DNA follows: TGTGCCAGCAGCCGCGGTCTGGTAAGCACAGATACGCAGTATTTT. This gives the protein CASSRGLVSTDTQYF.